These 9 T cell receptor beta chains share one sample of origin, sequenced in a study of T cells in Graves' hyperthyroidism and ophthalmopathy (dated by TCRdb to about 2019). The receptor library was made with multiplex PCR. The sample was run on an Illumina HiSeq 2000. TCR beta CDR3 regions were amplified from RNA transcripts. For the first round of RT-PCR on the TCR CDR3, the HTBI primer set was used together with the Qiagen OneStep RT-PCR kit. Starting from the raw public reads, TCRdb applied fastp trimming at Q25, assembled clones with MiXCR and retained in-frame beta chains. Every distinct CDR3 protein forms one entry, paired with its most common genes and DNA. Within this sample are hundreds of thousands of distinct CDR3 sequences, with about 20% of them counted one time only. About 50% of the sample goes to the ten largest clones. Sequenced sample: blood. The receptor set was obtained from a man aged 40-49 years with Graves' ophthalmopathy.

This clonotype was counted only a few times. The chain joins TRBV5-1 to TRBJ2-3; TRBD2 might be the D (6 bases). The CDR3 covers 16 residues. CDR1 and CDR2 from the germline V gene are SGHRS and YFSETQ. The germline V and J ends were trimmed by 4 bases and 4 bases, with 19 bases remaining between them. The CDR3, as DNA: TGCGCCAGCAGCCAAGGGACTTACCGTGGCGCAGATACGCAGTATTTT. Translated, it gives CASSQGTYRGADTQYF.

This chain joins TRBV20-1 and TRBJ1-4, with TRBD1 identical over 10 bases. Germline V CDR1 and CDR2: DFQATT, SNEGSKA (reference sequence). The CDR3 consists of 14 residues. The junction had 10 bases not matched to a gene; V was cut back by 5 bases and J by 10 bases. The CDR3 nucleotides read TGCAGTGCTGCCGCCGGGACAGGGGCCACAAAACTGTTTTTT. Residues: CSAAAGTGATKLFF.

There are a few counts of this clonotype. This rearrangement joins TRBV7-9 to TRBJ1-4; a possible D gene is TRBD1 (6 bases). Deletions cut 5 bases from V and 1 base from J, with 17 bases between. CDR1 and CDR2 (germline): SEHNR, FQNEAQ (reference sequence). This CDR3 is built from 17 residues. This CDR3 reads CASSKPGPQGTNEKLFF. CDR3 DNA sequence: TGTGCCAGCAGCAAACCGGGACCACAGGGAACTAATGAAAAACTGTTTTTT.

In this sample, this clonotype turned up a few times. The genes are TRBV5-8 and TRBJ1-2; weak D call: TRBD1 (6 bases). Trimming shortened V by 5 bases and J by 0 bases, and 11 bases separated the two germline ends. This CDR3 is built from 14 residues. The germline V gene encodes CDR1 SGHTS and CDR2 YDEGEE. CDR3 nucleotide sequence: TGTGCCAGCAGGACGGGACAAACTAACTATGGCTACACCTTC. Its protein product is CASRTGQTNYGYTF.

The table lists this clonotype with a few counts. This rearrangement joins TRBV4-2 to TRBJ1-1; 7 nucleotides agree with TRBD1. CDR1 and CDR2 from the germline V gene are LGHNA and YNFKEQ. This CDR3 spans 15 amino acids. The ends lost 5 bases at V and 5 bases at J; junction bases unmatched: 11. CDR3 DNA sequence: TGTGCCAGCAGCACCCGACAGGGACCGGGAACTGAAGCTTTCTTT. It yields the protein CASSTRQGPGTEAFF.

This clonotype has at least ten counts. This chain uses TRBV11-2 with TRBJ2-5; D gene uncertain. This CDR3 is 14 amino acids long. Trimming removed 0 bases from V and 5 bases from J, with 10 bases in between. Germline values: CDR1 SGHAT, CDR2 FQNNGV. CDR3 sequence reads: CASSLDGPTETQYF. The CDR3 nucleotides are TGTGCCAGCAGCTTAGATGGGCCCACGGAGACCCAGTACTTC.

The chain recombines TRBV6-4 with TRBJ1-1; D gene unclear. Trimming took off 4 bases at V and 3 bases at J, with 12 bases between the two ends. There are 14 residues in the CDR3. Germline values: CDR1 MRHNA, CDR2 SNTAGT. The CDR3 sequence: CASSASNYDTEAFF. Here the CDR3 DNA reads TGTGCCAGCAGTGCTTCGAATTATGACACTGAAGCTTTCTTT.

The sample holds a few counts of this clonotype. The chain has TRBV5-1 and TRBJ2-7; 7 bases match TRBD2. The CDR3 sequence is 16 residues long. Germline lookup yields CDR1 SGHRS and CDR2 YFSETQ. V lost 0 bases and J lost 0; bases outside the gene matches: 6. CDR3 nucleotides: TGCGCCAGCAGCTTGGAAGGCGGGGGAAGCTCCTACGAGCAGTACTTC. Its translation: CASSLEGGGSSYEQYF.

This clonotype has ten or more counts. The genes are TRBV20-1 and TRBJ2-5; TRBD1 matches at 10 bases. V dropped 5 bases and J dropped 5; count of bases not matched to a gene: 2. Per germline, CDR1 DFQATT and CDR2 SNEGSKA (reference sequence). This CDR3 spans 12 amino acids. The CDR3 DNA follows: TGCAGTGCTGAGGGACAGGGGGAGACCCAGTACTTC. Translating it yields CSAEGQGETQYF.